Below are 6 T cell receptor beta chains sequenced from a single sample in a study of blood T cell repertoires in COVID-19. TCRdb's copy holds only in-frame clones and misses some; the assay was immunoSEQ multiplex PCR. The top ten clones hold roughly 6.6% of a sample with 380,000 or so clones, less than 90% of them seen once. Sequencing was carried out using peripheral blood. Receptors were obtained from a woman aged 60-70 years with COVID-19, enrolled during active disease.

The V and J genes are TRBV3-1 (or the pseudogene TRBV3-2) and TRBJ2-5; 7 bases match TRBD1. The CDR3 runs to 13 residues. The V gene's germline CDR1 is LGHDT and CDR2 YNNKEL (reference sequence). V lost 3 bases, J lost 4 bases, and 2 bases stayed unmatched. CDR3 DNA: TGTGCCAGCAGCCATAAGGGGGCAGAGACCCAGTACTTC. Its translation is CASSHKGAETQYF.

This chain uses TRBV6-5 with TRBJ1-5; TRBD1 matches at 10 bases. The CDR3 totals 15 residues. The junction had 15 bases not matched to a gene; V was cut back by 10 bases and J by 9 bases. From germline, CDR1 is MNHEY and CDR2 SVGAGI. CDR3 DNA: TGTGCCACCGAAGCCCGACAGGGGGCCCCCGGGCCCCAGCATTTT. Translated, it gives CATEARQGAPGPQHF.

This clone has a single count. The rearrangement uses TRBV11-2 and TRBJ2-2; TRBD1 matches 8 bases. The J segment lost 5 bases and the V segment lost 1 base, leaving 0 bases of the junction unmatched. This CDR3 comprises 14 residues. CDR1 and CDR2 (germline): SGHAT, FQNNGV. The CDR3 DNA follows: TGTGCCAGCAGCTTAGGACAGGGGACCGGGGAGCTGTTTTTT. Its translation: CASSLGQGTGELFF.

The genes are TRBV7-9 and TRBJ2-1; the D gene is possibly TRBD2 (5 bases). The CDR3 consists of 16 residues. V lost 1 base, J lost 5 bases, and 15 bases lay in between. CDR1 SEHNR and CDR2 FQNEAQ come from the germline V gene (reference sequence). The CDR3 DNA sequence: TGTGCCAGCAGCTTAGGCAGAGGGTCAAGGGACAATGAGCAGTTCTTC. Its protein product is CASSLGRGSRDNEQFF.

The rearrangement links TRBV4-3 to TRBJ2-2, with 7 bases aligning to TRBD1. Germline CDR1 is LGHNA and CDR2 is YSLEER. With V trimmed by 0 bases and J by 3 bases, 13 bases remained unmatched. CDR3 length: 19 residues. CDR3 sequence reads: CASSQDVSGQEFYTGELFF. The CDR3 DNA follows: TGCGCCAGCAGCCAAGACGTTTCTGGACAGGAATTTTACACCGGGGAGCTGTTTTTT.

V usage is TRBV5-1 and J usage is TRBJ1-1; 10 nucleotides agree with TRBD1. Germline values: CDR1 SGHRS, CDR2 YFSETQ. The CDR3 contains 15 residues. Losses at the gene ends were 4 bases for V and 3 bases for J; bases not matched to a gene: 6. The CDR3 nucleotides are TGCGCCAGCAGCGTTGGGACAGGGGAATACACTGAAGCTTTCTTT. It translates to CASSVGTGEYTEAFF.